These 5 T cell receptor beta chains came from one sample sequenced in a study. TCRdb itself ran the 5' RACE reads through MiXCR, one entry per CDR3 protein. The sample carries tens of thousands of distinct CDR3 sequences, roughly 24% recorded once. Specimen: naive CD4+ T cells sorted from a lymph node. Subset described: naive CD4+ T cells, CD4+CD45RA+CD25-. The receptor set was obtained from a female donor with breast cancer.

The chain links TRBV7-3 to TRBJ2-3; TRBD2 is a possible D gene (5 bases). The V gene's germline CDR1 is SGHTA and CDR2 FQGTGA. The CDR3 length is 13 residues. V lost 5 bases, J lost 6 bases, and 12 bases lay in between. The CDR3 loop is CASSLRRGDTQYF. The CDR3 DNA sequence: TGTGCCAGCAGCCTTCGACGGGGTGATACGCAGTATTTT.

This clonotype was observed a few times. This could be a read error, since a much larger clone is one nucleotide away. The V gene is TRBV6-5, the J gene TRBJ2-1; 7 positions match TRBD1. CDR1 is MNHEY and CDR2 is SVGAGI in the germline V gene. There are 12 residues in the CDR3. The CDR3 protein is CAGSEAQGRQFF. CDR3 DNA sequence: TGTGCCGGCAGTGAGGCACAGGGGCGGCAGTTCTTC.

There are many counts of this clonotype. The CDR3 here is CSASRDTNYGYTF. The CDR3 DNA reads as TGCAGCGCCTCCCGAGATACTAACTATGGCTACACCTTC. This sequence joins TRBV29-1 and TRBJ1-2; D is unclear. The CDR3 contains 13 residues. Germline V gene data show CDR1 as SQVTM and CDR2 as ANQGSEA. The V end lost 7 bases, the J end lost 0 bases, and 12 bases lay between the germline ends. Combining the CDR3 with reference TRBV29-1 and TRBJ1-2 gives the whole variable domain SAVISQKPSRDICQRGTSLTIQCQVDSQVTMMFWYRQQPGQSLTLIATANQGSEATYESGFVIDKFPISRPNLTFSTLTVSNMSPEDSSIYLCSASRDTNYGYTFGSGTRLTVV.

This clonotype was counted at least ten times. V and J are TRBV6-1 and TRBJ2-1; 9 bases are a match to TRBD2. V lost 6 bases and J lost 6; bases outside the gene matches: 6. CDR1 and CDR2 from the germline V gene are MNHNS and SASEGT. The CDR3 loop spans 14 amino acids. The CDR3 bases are TGTGCCAGCAGAGGTAGCGGGAGCCCCAATGAGCAGTTCTTC. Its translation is CASRGSGSPNEQFF.

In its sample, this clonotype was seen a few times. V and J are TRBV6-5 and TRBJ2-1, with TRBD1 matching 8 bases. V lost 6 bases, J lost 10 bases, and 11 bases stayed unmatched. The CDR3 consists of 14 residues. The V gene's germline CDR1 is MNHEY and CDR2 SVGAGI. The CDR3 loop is CASSTRGRVREQFF. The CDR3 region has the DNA TGTGCCAGCAGCACCAGGGGGCGGGTTCGGGAGCAGTTCTTC.